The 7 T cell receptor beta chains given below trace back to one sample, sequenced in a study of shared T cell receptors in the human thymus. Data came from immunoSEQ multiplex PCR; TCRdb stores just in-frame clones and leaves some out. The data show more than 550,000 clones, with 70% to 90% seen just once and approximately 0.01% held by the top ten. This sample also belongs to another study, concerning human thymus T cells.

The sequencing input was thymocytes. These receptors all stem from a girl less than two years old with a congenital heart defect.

CDR3 DNA: TGCAGCGCTTGGGACAGATGGAGCACAGATACGCAGTATTTT. Translated: CSAWDRWSTDTQYF. The genes are TRBV29-1 and TRBJ2-3; 7 bases match TRBD1. Germline V gene sequence: CDR1 SQVTM, CDR2 ANQGSEA. The CDR3 has 14 residues. Losses at the gene ends were 7 bases for V and 0 bases for J; bases not matched to a gene: 7.

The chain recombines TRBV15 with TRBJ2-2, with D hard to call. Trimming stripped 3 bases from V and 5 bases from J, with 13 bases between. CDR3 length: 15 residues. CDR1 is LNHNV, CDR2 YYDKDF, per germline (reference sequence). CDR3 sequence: CATSSPLLLTGELFF. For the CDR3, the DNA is TGTGCCACCAGCAGCCCCCTCTTACTTACCGGGGAGCTGTTTTTT.

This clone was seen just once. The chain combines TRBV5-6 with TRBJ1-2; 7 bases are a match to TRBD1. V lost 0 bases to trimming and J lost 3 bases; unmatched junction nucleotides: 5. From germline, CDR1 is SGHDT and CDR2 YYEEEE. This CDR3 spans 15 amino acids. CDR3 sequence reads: CASSLEGQRDYGYTF. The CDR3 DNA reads TGTGCCAGCAGCTTGGAGGGACAGAGAGACTATGGCTACACCTTC.

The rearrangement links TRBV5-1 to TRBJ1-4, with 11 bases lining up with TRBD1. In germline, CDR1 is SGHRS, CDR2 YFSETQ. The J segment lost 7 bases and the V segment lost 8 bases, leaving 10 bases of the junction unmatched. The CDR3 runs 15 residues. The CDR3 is CASRDRGELGEKLFF. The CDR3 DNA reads TGCGCCAGTAGGGACAGGGGGGAACTTGGTGAAAAACTGTTTTTT.

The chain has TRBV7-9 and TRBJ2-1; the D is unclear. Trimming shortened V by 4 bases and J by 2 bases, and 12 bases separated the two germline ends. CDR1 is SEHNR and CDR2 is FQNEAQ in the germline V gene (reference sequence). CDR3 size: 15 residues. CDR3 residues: CASSCSVPPYNEQFF. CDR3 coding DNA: TGTGCCAGCAGCTGTAGTGTTCCCCCCTACAATGAGCAGTTCTTC.

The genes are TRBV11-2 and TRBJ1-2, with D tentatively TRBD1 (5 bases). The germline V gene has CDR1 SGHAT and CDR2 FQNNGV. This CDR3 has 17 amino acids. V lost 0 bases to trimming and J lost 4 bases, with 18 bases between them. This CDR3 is CASSLEGWMRQGYGYTF. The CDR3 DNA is TGTGCCAGCAGCTTAGAAGGATGGATGCGGCAGGGCTATGGCTACACCTTC.

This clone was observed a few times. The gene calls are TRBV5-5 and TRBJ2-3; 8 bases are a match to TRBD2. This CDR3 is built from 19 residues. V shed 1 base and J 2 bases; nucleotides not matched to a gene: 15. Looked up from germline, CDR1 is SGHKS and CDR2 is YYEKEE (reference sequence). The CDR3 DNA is TGTGCCAGCAGCTTGTTACCGAGCGGGGGCCTAGATTACACAGATACGCAGTATTTT. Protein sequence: CASSLLPSGGLDYTDTQYF.